Sequencing of this TCR beta chain was carried out in a study of blood T cells in healthy people across ages. CDR1 is SGHVS, CDR2 FQNEAQ, per germline. The CDR3 is 15 amino acids. Primed by a sample-barcoded 5' primer and a J-beta primer mix, a second PCR proceeded for about 7 to 12 cycles. Individual samples furnished no less than 2.5 million CDR3-containing paired-end reads apiece. MiXCR, run by TCRdb on the 5' RACE reads, gives a single entry per CDR3 protein. The table has about 970,000 distinct CDR3 sequences, just over 50% seen once. The study, taken as a whole, reports: The study lacked donor CMV status, which possibly confounded expanded clonotype changes.

Comments on this clonotype: Its antigen remains unidentified. One end of the junction fails to match germline, which may point to a read error.

The chain employs TRBV7-8 and TRBJ2-7; D is perhaps TRBD2 (7 bases). The sequence was obtained from a woman aged 55-69 years in good health. Source material: blood. The CDR3 protein is CASSLARGRAYEQYF. For the CDR3, the DNA is TGTGCCAGCAGCTTAGCGAGGGGGAGGGCCTATGAGCAGTACTTC. The full variable domain, in which reference TRBV7-8 and TRBJ2-7 provide the parts outside the CDR3, is GAGVSQSPRYKVAKRGQDVALRCDPISGHVSLFWYQQALGQGPEFLTYFQNEAQLDKSGLPSDRFFAERPEGSVSTLKIQRTQQEDSAVYLCASSLARGRAYEQYFGPGTRLTVT.